This TCR beta chain was captured by sequencing in a study of cytomegalovirus exposure and HLA in healthy donors. Trimming stripped 5 bases from V and 2 bases from J, with 9 bases between. The CDR3 runs 13 residues. The germline CDR1 and CDR2 sequences are SGHVS and FNYEAQ. This clone was seen a handful of times. Its cognate antigen is unknown. The PCR made use of 60 Vbeta and 13 Jbeta primers. Only in-frame clones appear in the TCRdb table, and some are missing; sequencing was by immunoSEQ multiplex PCR. Found here are approximately 100,000 clones, roughly 79% of them singletons; the top ten hold about 5%. Whole-study findings and limits: Earlier analysis found most TCR beta V segments productive about 90% or about 30% of the time.

This receptor was obtained from a woman in her forties in good health and CMV-seronegative. Sequences were obtained from PBMCs. The rearrangement uses TRBV7-6 and TRBJ2-5; maybe TRBD1 (6 bases). The CDR3 is CASSRTEQETQYF. The CDR3, as DNA: TGTGCCAGCAGCCGGACAGAACAAGAGACCCAGTACTTC.